Sequencing of this TCR beta chain was carried out in a study of blood T cell repertoires in COVID-19. Study-wide background: COVID-19 samples from acute and convalescent phases originated in the United States, Italy and Spain.

The CDR3 totals 14 residues. Germline loops: CDR1 KGHSH, CDR2 LQKENI. Trimming took off 4 bases at V and 0 bases at J, with 10 bases between the two ends. Living in 20 to 30 US areas, the participants were between roughly 18 and 90 years of age. Libraries were prepared by immunoSEQ multiplex PCR; TCRdb keeps only in-frame clonotypes and omits some of them. The sample yields about 280,000 clones, around 89% seen once. Sequences were obtained from PBMCs or T cells enriched from blood (not recorded which). The chain links TRBV18 to TRBJ2-7; no reliable D call. The receptor was isolated from a woman aged 25 to 39 with acute COVID-19. The CDR3 loop is CASSRGVSSYEQYF. The CDR3 bases are TGTGCCAGCTCACGAGGAGTGAGCTCCTACGAGCAGTACTTC.